The 14 T cell receptor beta chains below come from one sample, sequenced in a study of metastatic and nonmetastatic thyroid tumors. Each patient came to thyroid surgery without any prior treatment (of any kind). MiXCR was used by TCRdb to re-call the PCR reads. The data contain some 4,800 clones, around 21% of them singletons. The sample consisted of tumor tissue. The receptors shown here come from a male donor with papillary thyroid cancer or a benign thyroid nodule (not recorded which). Some clones in this sample may be carry-over from other donors' samples.

As for this clone: A single base separates this from a much larger clone, so it may be a read error. V gene TRBV9 combines with J gene TRBJ1-1, with a weak D call TRBD1 (6 bases). The CDR3 is made up of 14 amino acids. CDR1 is SGDLS, CDR2 YYNGEE, per germline. The V end lost 4 bases, the J end lost 3 bases, and 13 bases lay between the germline ends. Here the CDR3 DNA reads TGTGCCAGCAGCCCCGCGACAGGTTACACTGAAGCTTTCTTT. Translation: CASSPATGYTEAFF. The complete variable domain, with remaining parts taken from reference TRBV9 and TRBJ1-1, reads DSGVTQTPKHLITATGQRVTLRCSPRSGDLSVYWYQQSLDQGLQFLIQYYNGEERAKGNILERFSAQQFPDLHSELNLSSLELGDSALYFCASSPATGYTEAFFGQGTRLTVV.

This clone was detected only once. In DNA form, the CDR3 reads TGTGCCAGTAGCCAAGGGACAGGGGTGGAATACAATGAGCAGTTCTTC. Protein sequence: CASSQGTGVEYNEQFF. The V gene is TRBV19, the J gene TRBJ2-1, with 10 nucleotides matching TRBD1. The germline V gene has CDR1 LNHDA and CDR2 SQIVND (reference sequence). There are 16 residues in the CDR3. After removal of 6 bases from V and 4 bases from J, the junction contained 9 bases not matched to a gene.

This clone was found many times. The rearrangement uses TRBV7-3 and TRBJ1-1; the D is unclear. From germline, CDR1 is SGHTA and CDR2 FQGTGA. V lost 1 base and J lost 2, with 8 bases in between. This CDR3 has 14 amino acids. In DNA, the CDR3 is TGTGCCAGCAGCTTAAACGGGATAAACACTGAAGCTTTCTTT. It is translated as CASSLNGINTEAFF.

In this sample, this clone is large. The chain recombines TRBV10-3 with TRBJ1-6; D uncertain. The V and J ends lost 5 bases and 5 bases respectively, with 16 bases between them. The CDR3 is 16 residues long. The V gene's germline CDR1 is ENHRY and CDR2 SYGVKD. CDR3 protein: CAISPNSASNNSPLHF. The CDR3 DNA follows: TGTGCCATCAGTCCGAATTCAGCGAGTAATAATTCACCCCTCCACTTT.

This clone has only a few counts. The chain couples TRBV28 to TRBJ2-2; 9 positions agree with TRBD2. This CDR3 has 15 residues. V lost 7 bases, J lost 3 bases, and 6 bases stayed unmatched. Germline assignment: CDR1 MDHEN and CDR2 SYDVKM. The CDR3 DNA reads TGTGCCAGCAAGTCTAGCGGGACCCACACCGGGGAGCTGTTTTTT. Protein product: CASKSSGTHTGELFF.

This clone has at least ten counts. The rearrangement joins TRBV28 to TRBJ1-4, with D hard to call. V shed 5 bases and J shed 4 bases, with 14 bases lying between them. This CDR3 has 15 residues. CDR1 MDHEN and CDR2 SYDVKM come from the germline V gene. CDR3 DNA: TGTGCCAGCAGTCCTTGGGGAGGGAATAATGAAAAACTGTTTTTT. Translated, it gives CASSPWGGNNEKLFF.

This clone is medium-sized by share. The CDR3 here is CASSLAGGGNYGYTF. The CDR3 DNA reads as TGTGCCAGCAGCTTAGCCGGGGGCGGCAACTATGGCTACACCTTC. The chain couples TRBV7-2 to TRBJ1-2; D is perhaps TRBD1 (6 bases). There are 15 residues in the CDR3. Germline V gene lookup returns CDR1 SGHTA and CDR2 FQGNSA. V was trimmed by 0 bases and J by 2 bases, leaving 10 bases between them.

This clone came up a few times. The chain combines TRBV6-5 with TRBJ1-1; 9 nucleotides match TRBD1. Losses at the gene ends were 4 bases for V and 4 bases for J; bases not matched to a gene: 4. The CDR3 spans 14 residues. Germline CDR1 MNHEY, CDR2 SVGAGI. The CDR3 sequence: CASSSPGQGTEAFF. CDR3 DNA sequence: TGTGCCAGCAGTTCCCCGGGACAGGGCACTGAAGCTTTCTTT.

This clone was found a few times. V gene TRBV28 combines with J gene TRBJ1-2, with 9 bases aligning to TRBD1. Germline values: CDR1 MDHEN, CDR2 SYDVKM. V dropped 5 bases and J dropped 5; count of bases not matched to a gene: 9. The CDR3 has 15 amino acids. CDR3 in DNA: TGTGCCAGCAGTCTACCCCCGGGACAGGGTTATGGCTACACCTTC. It yields the protein CASSLPPGQGYGYTF.

About this clone itself: A single base separates this from a much larger clone, so it may be a read error. The chain links TRBV7-3 to TRBJ2-5, with D tentatively TRBD1 (6 bases). V was cut by 7 bases and J by 5 bases, with 17 bases left in between. The V gene's germline CDR1 is SGHTA and CDR2 FQGTGA. The CDR3 length is 14 residues. The CDR3 spells CASISGGRAETQYF. The CDR3 DNA reads as TGTGCCAGCATCTCTGGGGGCAGGGCGGAGACCCAGTACTTC. Drawing the rest from reference TRBV7-3 and TRBJ2-5, the complete variable domain is GAGVSQTPSNKVTEKGKYVELRCDPISGHTALYWYRQSLGQGPEFLIYFQGTGAADDSGLPNDRFFAVRPEGSVSTLKIQRTERGDSAVYLCASISGGRAETQYFGPGTRLLVL.

This clone was detected only a few times. This chain links TRBV6-1 with TRBJ1-6, with a tentative D call TRBD1 (6 bases). The CDR3 sequence is 14 residues long. Germline V gene lookup returns CDR1 MNHNS and CDR2 SASEGT. The ends were cut back, 5 bases at V and 9 bases at J, with 14 bases in the middle. CDR3 in amino acids: CASSPTGAASPLHF. In DNA, the CDR3 is TGTGCCAGCAGTCCAACGGGGGCTGCTTCACCCCTCCACTTT.

On this clone: This may be a read error: a much more frequent sequence differs by one nucleotide. J is TRBJ2-7 and V is TRBV20-1, with D possibly called TRBD1 or TRBD2 (5 bases each). Trimming removed 8 bases from V and 7 bases from J, with 18 bases in between. There are 12 residues in the CDR3. Germline CDR1 DFQATT, CDR2 SNEGSKA (reference sequence). The CDR3 loop reads CSFYPGTPEQYF. The CDR3 DNA follows: TGCAGTTTTTATCCCGGGACCCCGGAGCAGTACTTC.

This clone has more than one count but fewer than ten. The chain carries TRBV28 and TRBJ2-7; D not certain. Germline assignment: CDR1 MDHEN and CDR2 SYDVKM. The CDR3 loop spans 13 amino acids. V gave up 6 bases and J gave up 1 base, with 10 bases separating them. The CDR3 region has the DNA TGTGCCAGCAGCCTCAGCCTATCCTACGAGCAGTACTTC. It specifies CASSLSLSYEQYF.

This clone occurred many times. The same CDR3 can be traced to other DNA sequences in this sample. CDR3: CSVSAGTGGQYF. CDR3 sequence (DNA): TGCAGCGTTAGCGCCGGGACAGGGGGGCAGTACTTC. This sequence joins TRBV29-1 and TRBJ2-7, with TRBD1 matching 11 bases. J was trimmed by 9 bases and V by 5 bases; bases with no gene match: 6. CDR1 and CDR2 from the germline V gene are SQVTM and ANQGSEA. The CDR3 is 12 residues long.